This passage covers 18 T cell receptor beta chains from one sample sequenced in a study of cytomegalovirus exposure and HLA in healthy donors. In the PCR, 60 Vbeta and 13 Jbeta primers were used. Some clones are missing from TCRdb's copy, which holds only in-frame ones; the method was immunoSEQ multiplex PCR. This table holds under 90,000 clones, over 70% found once. Sample: PBMCs. These receptors all stem from a man between 45 and 60 years old in good health and CMV-seropositive.

V is TRBV5-4 and J is TRBJ1-3; 8 bases fit TRBD1. Germline CDR1 and CDR2: SGHNT and YYREEE (reference sequence). This CDR3 comprises 16 residues. Trimming removed 6 bases from V and 0 bases from J; junction bases left unmatched: 8. Written as DNA, the CDR3 is TGTGCCAGCACCCCCGGGACAGGTGGCTCTGGAAACACCATATATTTT. Protein sequence: CASTPGTGGSGNTIYF.

The chain carries TRBV27 and TRBJ2-3, with TRBD2 matching 11 bases. V lost 5 bases to trimming and J lost 8 bases; unmatched junction nucleotides: 9. Germline V gene data show CDR1 as MNHEY and CDR2 as SMNVEV (reference sequence). The CDR3 spans 15 residues. This CDR3 is CASSKTSGISVTQYF. The CDR3 nucleotides are TGTGCCAGCAGTAAGACTAGCGGGATTTCGGTTACGCAGTATTTT.

This clone was picked up a small number of times. The rearrangement uses TRBV6-4 and TRBJ1-2; 8 bases align to TRBD1. V trimming: 5 bases; J trimming: 10 bases; junction bases outside the gene matches: 12. The length of the CDR3 is 14 residues. In germline, CDR1 is MRHNA, CDR2 SNTAGT. The CDR3 is CASSPTGTGALYTF. DNA for the CDR3: TGTGCCAGCAGTCCTACCGGGACAGGCGCCCTCTACACCTTC.

The V and J genes are TRBV7-3 and TRBJ2-1, with 13 bases fitting TRBD2. Germline V lookup: CDR1 SGHTA, CDR2 FQGTGA. The CDR3 has 14 residues. The trim removed 5 bases at V and 7 bases at J, leaving 2 bases unmatched. CDR3: CASSMGLAGNEQFF. DNA of the CDR3: TGTGCCAGCAGCATGGGACTAGCGGGGAATGAGCAGTTCTTC.

The chain carries TRBV28 and TRBJ2-5; 10 bases are shared with TRBD1. The CDR3 runs 14 residues. Trimming cost V 2 bases and J 11 bases; bases outside gene matches: 8. The germline V gene has CDR1 MDHEN and CDR2 SYDVKM. CDR3 protein: CASSLLDRGQEQYF. The CDR3 nucleotides read TGTGCCAGCAGTTTACTCGACAGGGGGCAAGAGCAGTACTTC. Full variable domain (outside the CDR3, taken from reference TRBV28 and TRBJ2-5): DVKVTQSSRYLVKRTGEKVFLECVQDMDHENMFWYRQDPGLGLRLIYFSYDVKMKEKGDIPEGYSVSREKKERFSLILESASTNQTSMYLCASSLLDRGQEQYFGPGTRLLVL.

The sample holds one count of this clone. V and J are TRBV11-3 and TRBJ2-5; 10 nucleotides align to TRBD2. There are 17 residues in the CDR3. After removal of 3 bases from V and 2 bases from J, the junction contained 9 bases not matched to a gene. The germline V gene encodes CDR1 SGHNT and CDR2 YENEEA. The CDR3: CASSFDLAGVGQETQYF. DNA for the CDR3: TGTGCCAGCAGCTTCGATCTAGCGGGAGTTGGGCAAGAGACCCAGTACTTC.

The chain is built from TRBV6-5 and TRBJ2-5; 9 nucleotides match TRBD2. The V gene's germline CDR1 is MNHEY and CDR2 SVGAGI. Trimming removed 0 bases from V and 3 bases from J; junction bases left unmatched: 5. The CDR3 is made up of 16 amino acids. The CDR3 sequence is CASSYSTSGPKETQYF. CDR3 sequence (DNA): TGTGCCAGCAGTTACTCAACTAGCGGGCCTAAAGAGACCCAGTACTTC.

This clone is a singleton in its sample. The chain joins TRBV9 to TRBJ2-3; 7 bases match TRBD1. This CDR3 is built from 14 residues. Germline CDR1 is SGDLS and CDR2 is YYNGEE. The trim removed 4 bases at V and 3 bases at J, leaving 5 bases unmatched. The CDR3 loop is CASSPRDSTDTQYF. As DNA, the CDR3 is TGTGCCAGCAGCCCACGGGACAGTACAGATACGCAGTATTTT.

The V and J genes are TRBV5-4 and TRBJ1-2; no reliable D call. The CDR3 runs 14 residues. V was cut by 0 bases and J by 7 bases, with 13 bases left in between. CDR1 is SGHNT and CDR2 is YYREEE in the germline V gene (reference sequence). In DNA, the CDR3 is TGTGCCAGCAGCTTGGGACGGGGAGTCGGTGGCTACACCTTC. The encoded protein is CASSLGRGVGGYTF.

This clone turned up a few times. In DNA form, the CDR3 reads TGTGCCAGTAGTCCTGGACAAAATAACTATGGCTACACCTTC. Translating gives CASSPGQNNYGYTF. The chain combines TRBV19 with TRBJ1-2; perhaps TRBD1 as D (5 bases). The CDR3 loop spans 14 amino acids. Germline V gene lookup returns CDR1 LNHDA and CDR2 SQIVND (reference sequence). Trimming shortened V by 5 bases and J by 1 base, and 11 bases separated the two germline ends.

This chain connects TRBV29-1 to TRBJ2-5, with a tentative D call TRBD2 (5 bases). From germline, CDR1 is SQVTM and CDR2 ANQGSEA. V lost 5 bases and J 4 bases, leaving 8 bases between the germline ends. This CDR3 region has 11 residues. In nucleotides, the CDR3 is TGCAGCGTTAGGGCGGGAGAGACCCAGTACTTC. Residues: CSVRAGETQYF.

The chain has TRBV5-4 and TRBJ2-1, with 7 bases matching TRBD1. With 2 bases clipped from V and 5 bases from J, the junction kept 7 bases outside the gene matches. This CDR3 spans 15 amino acids. CDR1 and CDR2 from the germline V gene are SGHNT and YYREEE (reference sequence). The CDR3 coding sequence is TGTGCCAGCAGCTTCCTCCAGGGGACAGACAATGAGCAGTTCTTC. This sequence encodes CASSFLQGTDNEQFF. Full variable domain (rest looked up from reference TRBV5-4 and TRBJ2-1): ETGVTQSPTHLIKTRGQQVTLRCSSQSGHNTVSWYQQALGQGPQFIFQYYREEENGRGNFPPRFSGLQFPNYSSELNVNALELDDSALYLCASSFLQGTDNEQFFGPGTRLTVL.

This chain uses TRBV14 with TRBJ2-5; D unresolved. CDR1 SGHDN and CDR2 FVKESK come from the germline V gene. The CDR3 totals 14 residues. Deletions cut 4 bases from V and 5 bases from J, with 14 bases between. The CDR3 DNA follows: TGTGCCAGCAGCCCTTTTATGGGCAGGGAGACCCAGTACTTC. It yields the protein CASSPFMGRETQYF.

In its sample, this clone was seen a few times. V usage is TRBV7-8 and J usage is TRBJ2-3, with a tentative D call TRBD1 (6 bases). The germline V gene has CDR1 SGHVS and CDR2 FQNEAQ. V was trimmed by 9 bases and J by 4 bases, leaving 23 bases between them. The CDR3 contains 16 residues. The CDR3 sequence is CASLDPAAPGADTQYF. Written as DNA, the CDR3 is TGTGCCAGTCTCGATCCGGCTGCGCCAGGGGCAGATACGCAGTATTTT.

The V gene is TRBV6-6, the J gene TRBJ2-7, with TRBD2 matching over 7 bases. The CDR3 has 14 amino acids. Germline V gene lookup returns CDR1 MNHNY and CDR2 SVGAGI (reference sequence). V trimming: 7 bases; J trimming: 2 bases; junction bases outside the gene matches: 8. The CDR3 region is CASTLSGTTYEQYF. CDR3 in DNA: TGTGCCAGCACCCTGAGCGGGACTACCTACGAGCAGTACTTC.

The V gene is TRBV5-4, the J gene TRBJ2-2, with 10 bases fitting TRBD2. CDR1 SGHNT and CDR2 YYREEE come from the germline V gene (reference sequence). J gave up 7 bases and V 3 bases, and 21 bases lay outside the gene matches. This CDR3 comprises 20 residues. CDR3 nucleotide sequence: TGTGCCAGCAGCTCGGGGGGGGTGATCCTAGCGGGAGACTTGAACGGGGAGCTGTTTTTT. Residues: CASSSGGVILAGDLNGELFF.

The chain uses TRBV18 and TRBJ2-5; 7 nucleotides agree with TRBD2. The CDR3 spans 14 residues. The ends lost 4 bases at V and 3 bases at J; junction bases unmatched: 5. Germline assignment: CDR1 KGHSH and CDR2 LQKENI. The CDR3 loop reads CASSRDLAEETQYF. In nucleotides, the CDR3 is TGTGCCAGCTCACGGGACCTAGCGGAAGAGACCCAGTACTTC.

As DNA, the CDR3 is TGTGCCAGTAATCCCGGGGTGGGTCAGCCCCAGCATTTT. This sequence encodes CASNPGVGQPQHF. This chain joins TRBV19 and TRBJ1-5; no clear D. Trimming took 7 bases from V and 6 from J, leaving 13 bases between them. CDR1 LNHDA and CDR2 SQIVND come from the germline V gene (reference sequence). This CDR3 has 13 residues.